This T cell receptor delta chain was recovered during a study of gamma-delta chains in newborns, infants, children. Turning to the study itself: Microbial exposure reportedly drives polyclonal innate γδ T cell expansion after birth.

This clone was observed a few times. Other DNA sequences in the sample encode the same CDR3. TCRdb re-called the reads with CATT. Of around 7,500 delta-chain clones listed, about 11% are singletons. The sequence was collected from a child who was a newborn, infant or young child, either healthy, febrile or measles-vaccinated (not recorded which). The sample consisted of blood.

The CDR3 nucleotides read TGTGCCTGTGACAGCGTAGATACTGGGGGATACGCGGGGAAACTCATCTTT. Translated: CACDSVDTGGYAGKLIF. V and J are TRDV2 and TRDJ1, with 13 bases aligning to TRDD3. The CDR3 covers 17 residues. V shed 2 bases and J 8 bases; nucleotides not matched to a gene: 13. Germline assignment: CDR1 GEAIGNYY and CDR2 EKD.